The rows below give T cell receptor beta chains drawn from one sample of a study of cytomegalovirus exposure and HLA in healthy donors. Measured with immunoSEQ multiplex PCR; TCRdb has only the in-frame clones, and not every one. The table records about 130,000 clones, roughly 79% of them present only once. What was sequenced was PBMCs. These receptor sequences come from a man between 18 and 29 years old in good health and CMV-seronegative. Each CDR3 is given with its conserved first and last residue. The D gene is left open where the match is weak. Clone size is not always given. Where it is, it says once, few, many or a class for expanded clones.

>TRBJ2-5|TRBV6-6|TRBD2|once
CASSPPRAGGQETQYF
TGTGCCAGCAGTCCACCTCGGGCGGGGGGACAAGAGACCCAGTACTTC
>TRBJ1-1|TRBV30|-|-
CAWRARGGRGGTEAFF
TGTGCCTGGAGAGCCCGGGGAGGGAGGGGAGGCACTGAAGCTTTCTTT
>TRBJ2-3|TRBV29-1|TRBD1|-
CSVDHATGLYTDTQYF
TGCAGCGTTGACCATGCGACAGGGCTCTACACAGATACGCAGTATTTT
>TRBJ2-1|TRBV7-9|-|-
CASSLSDSSYNEQFF
TGTGCCAGCAGCTTGTCAGACAGTTCCTACAATGAGCAGTTCTTC
>TRBJ2-7|TRBV6-5|-|-
CASSSGQGQYF
TGTGCCAGCAGTTCTGGGCAAGGGCAGTACTTC
>TRBJ2-7|TRBV7-9|-|-
CASSLAEDYEQYF
TGTGCCAGCAGCTTAGCCGAGGACTACGAGCAGTACTTC
>TRBJ1-5|TRBV15|-|-
CATSRDKNRVPSNQPQHF
TGTGCCACCAGCAGAGATAAGAACAGGGTGCCCAGCAATCAGCCCCAGCATTTT
>TRBJ2-5|TRBV5-1|-|-
CASHMGGREETQYF
TGCGCCAGCCACATGGGGGGGCGTGAAGAGACCCAGTACTTC
>TRBJ1-5|TRBV10-2|-|-
CASSDPRAGQPQHF
TGCGCCAGCAGTGACCCCAGGGCCGGGCAGCCCCAGCATTTT
>TRBJ2-3|TRBV30|TRBD2|-
CAWSGAGVLSTDTQYF
TGTGCCTGGAGTGGAGCGGGGGTGCTTAGCACAGATACGCAGTATTTT
>TRBJ1-5|TRBV15|-|-
CATSLGDNYQPQHF
TGTGCCACCAGTCTCGGGGATAATTATCAGCCCCAGCATTTT
>TRBJ1-4|TRBV7-9|-|-
CASSLERQKLFF
TGTGCCAGCAGCTTAGAGAGGCAAAAACTGTTTTTT
>TRBJ2-5|TRBV7-7|-|-
CASSFSGLQETQYF
TGTGCTAGCAGCTTCTCGGGACTCCAAGAGACCCAGTACTTC
>TRBJ1-2|TRBV27|-|-
CASCDSGGSGVGGYTF
TGTGCCAGCTGCGACAGCGGGGGCTCTGGGGTTGGTGGCTACACCTTC
>TRBJ1-1|TRBV2|-|-
CASSDEQGYTEAFF
TGTGCCAGCAGTGATGAGCAGGGATACACTGAAGCTTTCTTT
>TRBJ2-1|TRBV6-5|-|-
CASGGGSQFF
TGTGCCAGCGGGGGGGGCTCCCAGTTCTTC
>TRBJ2-5|TRBV29-1|TRBD1|-
CSAGSGQEVGTQYF
TGCAGCGCTGGGTCGGGACAGGAGGTTGGGACCCAGTACTTC
>TRBJ1-2|TRBV7-2|-|-
CAGSPNSYGYTF
TGTGCCGGCTCCCCAAACAGCTATGGCTACACCTTC
>TRBJ2-5|TRBV28|-|-
CASSLPTDRRETQYF
TGTGCCAGCAGTTTACCAACCGACAGGCGGGAGACCCAGTACTTC
>TRBJ1-6|TRBV21-1|-|-
CASSKLFMAGRLVGNSPLHF
TGTGCCAGCAGCAAATTGTTTATGGCGGGAAGGTTAGTAGGGAATTCACCCCTCCACTTT
>TRBJ1-5|TRBV6-1|TRBD1|-
CASRGQGWEPQHF
TGTGCCAGCAGGGGACAGGGCTGGGAGCCCCAGCATTTT
>TRBJ1-2|TRBV15|-|once
CATSTHHGGRGGYTF
TGTGCCACCAGCACCCACCATGGGGGGAGGGGTGGCTACACCTTC
>TRBJ2-7|TRBV6-5|TRBD1|-
CASSYRDRTYEQYF
TGTGCCAGCAGTTACCGGGACAGGACCTACGAGCAGTACTTC
>TRBJ1-2|TRBV19|TRBD1|once
CASVDREDGYTF
TGTGCCAGCGTCGACAGGGAAGATGGCTACACCTTC